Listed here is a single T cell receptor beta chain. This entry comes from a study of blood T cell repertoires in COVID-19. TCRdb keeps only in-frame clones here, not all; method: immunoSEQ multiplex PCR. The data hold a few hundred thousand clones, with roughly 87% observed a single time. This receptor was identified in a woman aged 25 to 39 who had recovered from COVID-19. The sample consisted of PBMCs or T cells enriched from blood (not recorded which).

CDR3 in amino acids: CASGEFNQPQHF. CDR3 in DNA: TGTGCCAGCGGGGAGTTCAATCAGCCCCAGCATTTT. This chain joins TRBV2 and TRBJ1-5, with no clear D. Trimming left V 8 bases short and J 3 bases short, with 8 bases between. CDR3 length equals 12 residues. Germline CDR1 SNHLY, CDR2 FYNNEI.